This T cell receptor beta chain comes out of a study of CD8 T cells in ankylosing spondylitis. Between the trimmed V and J ends, which lost 0 bases and 2 bases, there was a span of 12 bases. Germline V CDR1 and CDR2: SNHLY, FYNNEI. The CDR3 is made up of 16 amino acids. This clonotype has just a few counts. One entry per CDR3 protein results from TCRdb running MiXCR on the 5' RACE reads. The sample contains approximately 350,000 distinct CDR3 sequences, 20% of which appear only once. The sequence was obtained from a male donor with ankylosing spondylitis or in good health (not recorded which). The sequenced sample consisted of blood, either unsorted or a sorted T cell fraction (not recorded which). The chain combines TRBV2 with TRBJ2-3; D remains ambiguous. The CDR3 nucleotides are TGTGCCAGCAGTGAAGCCCGAGAAGCTTCCACAGATACGCAGTATTTT. Its protein product is CASSEAREASTDTQYF.